The clone carrying this T cell receptor beta chain occurred a few times. Its antigen is as yet unknown. This entry comes from a study of CD8 T cells in ankylosing spondylitis. Quantitative 5'-RACE with molecular barcodes was used to make the TCR beta libraries. In TCRdb, the 5' RACE reads were re-called with MiXCR into one record per CDR3 protein. The repertoire holds some 17,000 distinct CDR3 sequences, 7% to 10% seen once, with roughly 30% in the top ten. General study points: The study identified a TCR beta motif of seven or eight highly homologous variants that appeared characteristic of ankylosing spondylitis blood.

Germline-derived CDR1 and CDR2 are MNHEY and SMNVEV (reference sequence). The CDR3 is 15 amino acids. V was pared by 2 bases and J by 4 bases, with 5 bases of the junction left unmatched. This receptor was obtained from a male donor with ankylosing spondylitis or in good health (not recorded which). The chain combines TRBV27 with TRBJ1-1; 9 positions match TRBD1. Source material: blood. The CDR3 loop is CASSLGTGSSTEAFF. The CDR3 DNA reads TGTGCCAGCAGTTTAGGGACAGGGAGTTCCACTGAAGCTTTCTTT.